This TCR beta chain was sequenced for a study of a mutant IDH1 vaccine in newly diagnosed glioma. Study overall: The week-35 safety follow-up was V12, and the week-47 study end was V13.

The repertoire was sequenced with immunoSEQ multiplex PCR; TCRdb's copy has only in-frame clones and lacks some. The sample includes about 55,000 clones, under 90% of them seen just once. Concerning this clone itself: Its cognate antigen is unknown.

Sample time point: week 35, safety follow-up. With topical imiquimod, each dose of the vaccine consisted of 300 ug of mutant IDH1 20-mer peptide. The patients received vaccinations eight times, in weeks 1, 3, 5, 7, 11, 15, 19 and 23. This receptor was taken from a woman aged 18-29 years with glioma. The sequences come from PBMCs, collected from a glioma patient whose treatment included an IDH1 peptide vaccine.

The CDR3 DNA follows: TGTGCCAGCAGCTTAGAGAGACACGGGTGGAACGCCATATATTTT. This codes for CASSLERHGWNAIYF. The rearrangement uses TRBV7-8 and TRBJ1-3; D gene unclear. V dropped 1 base and J dropped 11 bases, with 18 bases sitting between them. From germline, CDR1 is SGHVS and CDR2 FQNEAQ. The CDR3 loop spans 15 amino acids.